These T cell receptor beta chains were read from a single sample in a study of T cell repertoires in cytomegalovirus infection. MiXCR, applied by TCRdb to the reads, yields one record per CDR3 protein. There are some 920,000 distinct CDR3 sequences in the sample; approximately 31% occur only once, and around an eighth lies in the top ten. Their antigens are not known. The sample consisted of cultured CD8+ T cells from PBMCs, taken from culture after CMV antigen stimulation. These receptors were obtained from a human donor in good health (CMV status not recorded). Some clones in this sample may be carry-over from other donors' samples. Each CDR3 is given without its conserved first and last residue. The D gene is left open where the match is weak. For some rows the clone size is stated as once, few or many, or as a class when expanded; others skip it.

len,v_gene,d_gene,j_gene,abundance,CDR3aa
14,TRBV12-3/TRBV12-4,-,TRBJ2-2,few,ASSPLGTENTGELF
13,TRBV6-5,TRBD1,TRBJ2-1,-,ANSYPLDRGYEQF
11,TRBV7-9,-,TRBJ1-1,few,ASREWGDTEAF
11,TRBV24-1,-,TRBJ2-1,-,ATSDGGFGEQF
13,TRBV14,-,TRBJ2-1,-,ASSPPGISYNEQF
12,TRBV7-2,-,TRBJ2-7,many,ASSLADISYEQY
14,TRBV11-3,-,TRBJ2-3,few,ASSRLAGSTTDTQY
12,TRBV24-1,TRBD1,TRBJ2-1,-,ATSDWDRDHEQF
14,TRBV12-3/TRBV12-4,TRBD2,TRBJ2-1,many,ASNSPGRGTRNEQF
14,TRBV7-9,-,TRBJ2-5,few,ASSLGAPTPQETQY
11,TRBV10-3,-,TRBJ2-7,-,AISEPGGYEQY
19,TRBV7-2,TRBD1,TRBJ1-1,many,ASTQHRTGGILPVLNTEAF
12,TRBV7-6,-,TRBJ1-6,few,ASSNRDGNSPLH
13,TRBV5-8,TRBD1,TRBJ2-3,-,ASSQGQSSTDTQY
9,TRBV25-1,-,TRBJ1-2,few,ASADGYGYT
11,TRBV20-1,-,TRBJ2-1,-,SAPLDRPAEQF
13,TRBV7-2,TRBD2,TRBJ2-1,many,ASSPSGGAQGEQF
12,TRBV6-6,TRBD2,TRBJ2-1,few,ASSLQRGGGEQF
10,TRBV29-1,-,TRBJ2-7,-,SVNVSPYEQY
14,TRBV12-3/TRBV12-4,-,TRBJ2-7,-,ASSAGVRGPSYEQY
9,TRBV12-3/TRBV12-4,-,TRBJ2-1,many,ASSPTGEQF
13,TRBV28,-,TRBJ2-1,-,ASSSLQSRTEIQF
10,TRBV6-6,-,TRBJ2-2,few,ASWGPPGELF
15,TRBV27,TRBD2,TRBJ2-3,-,ASSSLTSGGLTDTQY
14,TRBV9,-,TRBJ2-2,-,ASSLTSAGNTGELF
14,TRBV9,TRBD1,TRBJ1-1,-,ASGVGQGGQRTEAF
15,TRBV6-6,TRBD1,TRBJ2-5,once,TSSYSREDRTQETQY
10,TRBV24-1,-,TRBJ2-5,few,ATSDLKGTQY
10,TRBV4-2,-,TRBJ1-2,-,ASSQDSRGYT
11,TRBV14,-,TRBJ1-6,few,ASSQDARQPLH
13,TRBV28,-,TRBJ2-1,few,ASSPPETVYNEQF
16,TRBV6-5,-,TRBJ1-2,many,ASSYSMGRGEADYGYT
12,TRBV19,TRBD1,TRBJ1-4,few,ASSTFGQEEKLF
12,TRBV27,-,TRBJ2-5,few,ASSWGMGAETQY
13,TRBV15,-,TRBJ2-3,-,ATSRERGDTDTQY
12,TRBV28,TRBD1,TRBJ1-5,few,ASSFGTGRQPQH